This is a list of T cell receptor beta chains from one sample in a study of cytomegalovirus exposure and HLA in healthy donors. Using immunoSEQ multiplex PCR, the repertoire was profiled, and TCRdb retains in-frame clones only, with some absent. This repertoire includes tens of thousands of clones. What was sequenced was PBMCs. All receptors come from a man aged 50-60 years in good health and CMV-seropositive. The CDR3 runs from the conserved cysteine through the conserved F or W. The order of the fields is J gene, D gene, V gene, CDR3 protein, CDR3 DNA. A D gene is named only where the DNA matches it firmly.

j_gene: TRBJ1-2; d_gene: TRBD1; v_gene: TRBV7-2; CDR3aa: CASSSVGQGYGYTF; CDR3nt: TGTGCCAGCAGCTCCGTAGGACAGGGCTATGGCTACACCTTC
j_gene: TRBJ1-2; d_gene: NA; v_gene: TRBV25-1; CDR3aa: CASSEGRSYGYTF; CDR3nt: TGTGCCAGCAGTGAAGGGAGAAGCTATGGCTACACCTTC
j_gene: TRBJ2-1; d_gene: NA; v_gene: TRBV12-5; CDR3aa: CASGRNNEQFF; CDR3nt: TGTGCTAGTGGGCGGAACAATGAGCAGTTCTTC
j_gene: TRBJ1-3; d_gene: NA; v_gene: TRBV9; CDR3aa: CASSPRTTVSGNTIYF; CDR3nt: TGTGCCAGCAGCCCACGTACGACAGTCTCTGGAAACACCATATATTTT
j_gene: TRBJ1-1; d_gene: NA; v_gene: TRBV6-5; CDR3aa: CASSLDRRTEAFF; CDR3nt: TGTGCCAGCAGTTTGGACAGACGAACTGAAGCTTTCTTT
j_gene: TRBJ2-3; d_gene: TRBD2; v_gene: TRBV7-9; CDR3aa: CASSQTSGTSDTQYF; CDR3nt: TGTGCCAGCAGCCAGACTAGCGGGACGTCAGATACGCAGTATTTT
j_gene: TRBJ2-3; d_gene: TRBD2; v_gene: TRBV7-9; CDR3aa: CASSLSGTPLSTDTQYF; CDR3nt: TGTGCCAGCAGCTTAAGCGGGACCCCTCTAAGCACAGATACGCAGTATTTT
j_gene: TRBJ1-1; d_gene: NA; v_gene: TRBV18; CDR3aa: CASSRGQNTEAFF; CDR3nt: TGTGCCAGCTCCCGGGGACAGAACACTGAAGCTTTCTTT
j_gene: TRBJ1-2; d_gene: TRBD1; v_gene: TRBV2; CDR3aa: CASRPIQGKNYGYTF; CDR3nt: TGTGCCAGCAGGCCCATACAGGGGAAGAACTATGGCTACACCTTC
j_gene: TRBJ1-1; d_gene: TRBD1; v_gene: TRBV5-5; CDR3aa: CASSLWTGEAFF; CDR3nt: TGTGCCAGCAGCTTGTGGACAGGTGAAGCTTTCTTT
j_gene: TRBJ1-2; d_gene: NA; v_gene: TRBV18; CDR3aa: CASSEDRIGYTF; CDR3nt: TGTGCCAGCTCCGAAGACAGGATTGGCTACACCTTC
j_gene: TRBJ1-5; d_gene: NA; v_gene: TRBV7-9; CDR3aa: CASSFGTDTRGGAQHF; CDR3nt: TGTGCCAGCAGCTTCGGAACGGACACCCGAGGGGGGGCCCAGCATTTT
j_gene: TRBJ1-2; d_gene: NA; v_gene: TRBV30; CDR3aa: CAWRPQGDYGYTF; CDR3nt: TGTGCCTGGAGGCCCCAGGGCGACTATGGCTACACCTTC
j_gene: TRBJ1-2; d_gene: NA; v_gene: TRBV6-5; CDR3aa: CASSYSEGYGYTF; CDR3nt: TGTGCCAGCAGTTACTCGGAGGGATATGGCTACACCTTC
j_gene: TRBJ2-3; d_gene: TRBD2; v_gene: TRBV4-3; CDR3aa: CASSQVGYGSGSDTQYF; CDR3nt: TGCGCCAGCAGCCAAGTCGGGTACGGTAGCGGGAGTGATACGCAGTATTTT
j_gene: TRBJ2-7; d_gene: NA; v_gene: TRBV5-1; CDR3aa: CASSLGTVAYEQYF; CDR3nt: TGCGCCAGCAGCTTAGGGACTGTCGCCTACGAGCAGTACTTC
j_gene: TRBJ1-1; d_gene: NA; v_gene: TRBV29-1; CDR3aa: CSVVADFTEAFF; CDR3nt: TGCAGCGTTGTCGCGGACTTCACTGAAGCTTTCTTT
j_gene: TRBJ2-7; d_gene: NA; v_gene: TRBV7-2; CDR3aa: CASSFLIGGGRAYEQYF; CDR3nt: TGTGCCAGCAGCTTCTTAATTGGGGGAGGACGAGCCTACGAGCAGTACTTC
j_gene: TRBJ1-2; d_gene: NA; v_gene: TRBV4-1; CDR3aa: CASSPGMFTRGTGYTF; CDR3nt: TGCGCCAGCAGCCCTGGGATGTTTACTAGAGGAACAGGCTACACCTTC
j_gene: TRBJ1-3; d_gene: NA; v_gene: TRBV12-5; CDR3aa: CASGYQGLGNTIYF; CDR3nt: TGTGCTAGTGGTTATCAGGGTCTGGGAAACACCATATATTTT
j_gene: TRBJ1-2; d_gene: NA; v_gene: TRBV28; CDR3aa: CASSPGTLYGYTF; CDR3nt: TGTGCCAGCAGCCCCGGGACTCTCTATGGCTACACCTTC
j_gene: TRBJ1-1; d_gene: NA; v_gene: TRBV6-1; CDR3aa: CASSTNRVMNTEAFF; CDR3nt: TGTGCCAGCAGTACCAACAGGGTTATGAACACTGAAGCTTTCTTT
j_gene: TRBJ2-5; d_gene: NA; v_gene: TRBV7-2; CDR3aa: CASSLDPRVETQYF; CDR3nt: TGTGCCAGCAGCTTAGATCCGCGGGTAGAGACCCAGTACTTC
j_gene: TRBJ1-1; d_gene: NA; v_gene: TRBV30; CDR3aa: CAWGTRRGTEAFF; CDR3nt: TGTGCCTGGGGAACCCGGAGGGGCACTGAAGCTTTCTTT
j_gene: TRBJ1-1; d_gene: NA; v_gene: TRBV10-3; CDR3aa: CAISVVQRSEAFF; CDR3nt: TGTGCCATCAGTGTTGTACAGAGATCTGAAGCTTTCTTT
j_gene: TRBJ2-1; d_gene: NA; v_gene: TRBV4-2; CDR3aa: CASSKPTGQRYNEQFF; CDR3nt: TGTGCCAGCAGCAAACCCACCGGACAACGCTACAATGAGCAGTTCTTC
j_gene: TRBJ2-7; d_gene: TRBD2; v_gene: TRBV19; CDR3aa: CASSMLAGAAEQYF; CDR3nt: TGTGCCAGTAGTATGTTAGCGGGAGCGGCCGAGCAGTACTTC
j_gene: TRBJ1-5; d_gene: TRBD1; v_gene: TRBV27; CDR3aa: CASTRFGTGDQPQHF; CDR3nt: TGTGCCAGCACCCGTTTTGGTACAGGGGATCAGCCCCAGCATTTT
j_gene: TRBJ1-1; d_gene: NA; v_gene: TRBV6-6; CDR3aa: CASSLLTEAFF; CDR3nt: TGTGCCAGCAGCCTCCTCACTGAAGCTTTCTTT
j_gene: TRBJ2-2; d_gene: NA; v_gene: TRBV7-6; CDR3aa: CASSLYSTGELFF; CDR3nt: TGTGCCAGCAGCTTGTATTCCACCGGGGAGCTGTTTTTT
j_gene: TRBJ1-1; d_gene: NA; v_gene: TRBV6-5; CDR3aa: CASSYQLGSTEAFF; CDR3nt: TGTGCCAGCAGTTATCAGCTGGGCAGCACTGAAGCTTTCTTT
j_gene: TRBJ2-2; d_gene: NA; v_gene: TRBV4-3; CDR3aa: CASSLLATGELFF; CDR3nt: TGCGCCAGCTCGCTTCTAGCGACCGGGGAGCTGTTTTTT
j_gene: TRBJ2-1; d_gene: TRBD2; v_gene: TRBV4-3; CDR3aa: CASSQDPRSGRGEQLF; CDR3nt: TGCGCCAGCAGCCAAGACCCCCGCAGCGGGAGAGGTGAGCAGCTCTTC
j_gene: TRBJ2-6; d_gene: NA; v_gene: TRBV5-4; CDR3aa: CASSPEVGRGANVLTF; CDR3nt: TGTGCCAGCAGCCCCGAGGTGGGGAGGGGGGCCAACGTCCTGACTTTC
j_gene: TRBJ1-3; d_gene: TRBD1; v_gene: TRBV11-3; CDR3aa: CASSLRDSTGNTIYF; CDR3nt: TGTGCCAGCAGCCTCCGGGACAGCACTGGAAACACCATATATTTT
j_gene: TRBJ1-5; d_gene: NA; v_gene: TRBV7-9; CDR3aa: CASSSGPRGVGNQPQHF; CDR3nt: TGTGCCAGCAGTTCGGGACCCCGGGGGGTGGGCAATCAGCCCCAGCATTTT
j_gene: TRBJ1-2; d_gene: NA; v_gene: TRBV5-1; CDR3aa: CASSTALGRDNYGYTF; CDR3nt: TGCGCCAGCAGCACGGCTCTAGGCAGGGATAACTATGGCTACACCTTC
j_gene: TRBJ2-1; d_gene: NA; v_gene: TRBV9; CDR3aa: CASSVERDEQFF; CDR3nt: TGTGCCAGCAGCGTCGAGAGGGATGAGCAGTTCTTC
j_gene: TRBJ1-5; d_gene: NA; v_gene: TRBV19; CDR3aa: CASMMGLYSNQPQHF; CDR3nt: TGTGCCAGTATGATGGGGCTTTATAGCAATCAGCCCCAGCATTTT
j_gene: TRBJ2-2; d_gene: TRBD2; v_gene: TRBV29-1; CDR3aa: CSVLRGGGRASTGELFF; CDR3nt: TGCAGCGTTTTAAGGGGGGGCGGGAGGGCCTCCACCGGGGAGCTGTTTTTT
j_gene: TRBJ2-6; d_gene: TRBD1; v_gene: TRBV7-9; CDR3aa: CASSFQGAGANVLTF; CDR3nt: TGTGCCAGCAGCTTTCAGGGGGCTGGGGCCAACGTCCTGACTTTC
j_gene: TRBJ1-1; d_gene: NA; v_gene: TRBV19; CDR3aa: CASSIYPNTEAFF; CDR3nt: TGTGCCAGTAGTATTTATCCGAACACTGAAGCTTTCTTT
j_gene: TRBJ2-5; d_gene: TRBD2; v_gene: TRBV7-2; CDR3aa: CASSSGTSQETQYF; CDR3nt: TGTGCCAGCAGCTCTGGGACTAGCCAAGAGACCCAGTACTTC
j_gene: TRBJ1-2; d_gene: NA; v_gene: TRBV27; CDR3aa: CASSPRFSNYGYTF; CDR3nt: TGTGCCAGCAGTCCGAGGTTTTCTAACTATGGCTACACCTTC
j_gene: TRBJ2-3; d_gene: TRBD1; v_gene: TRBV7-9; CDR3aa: CASSWGQVTDTQYF; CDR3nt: TGTGCCAGCAGCTGGGGACAGGTTACAGATACGCAGTATTTT
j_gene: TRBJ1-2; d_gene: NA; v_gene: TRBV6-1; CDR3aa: CASSETGYGYTF; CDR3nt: TGTGCCAGCAGTGAAACGGGCTATGGCTACACCTTC
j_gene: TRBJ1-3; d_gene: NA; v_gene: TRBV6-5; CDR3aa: CASSYRESGNTIYF; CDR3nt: TGTGCCAGCAGTTATCGAGAATCTGGAAACACCATATATTTT
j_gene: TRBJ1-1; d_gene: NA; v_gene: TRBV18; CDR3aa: CAGSPRQDTEAFF; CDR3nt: TGTGCCGGCTCACCAAGACAGGACACTGAAGCTTTCTTT
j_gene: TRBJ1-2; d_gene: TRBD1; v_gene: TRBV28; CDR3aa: CASRPGGGDRGYGYTF; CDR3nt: TGTGCCAGCAGACCAGGGGGTGGGGACAGGGGTTATGGCTACACCTTC
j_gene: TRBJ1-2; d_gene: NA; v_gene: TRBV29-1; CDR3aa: CSVGIGRGYTF; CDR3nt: TGCAGCGTCGGGATTGGGCGCGGCTACACCTTC
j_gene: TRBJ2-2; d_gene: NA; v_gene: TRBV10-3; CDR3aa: CAISPGLLSGELFF; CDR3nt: TGTGCCATCAGTCCCGGACTTCTTTCCGGGGAGCTGTTTTTT
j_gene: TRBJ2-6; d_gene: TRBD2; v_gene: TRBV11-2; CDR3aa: CASSFRTSGIGGANVLTF; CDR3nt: TGTGCCAGCAGCTTTCGGACTAGCGGTATCGGTGGGGCCAACGTCCTGACTTTC
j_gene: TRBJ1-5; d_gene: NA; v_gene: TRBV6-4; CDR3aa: CASSSQEGQPQHF; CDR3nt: TGTGCCAGCAGCTCTCAGGAGGGTCAGCCCCAGCATTTT
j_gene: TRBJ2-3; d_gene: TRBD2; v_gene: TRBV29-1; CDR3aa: CSVVAAGDGTDTQYF; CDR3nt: TGCAGCGTTGTCGCAGCGGGAGACGGCACAGATACGCAGTATTTT